A selection of T cell receptor beta chains follows, all from one sample in a study of blood T cell repertoires in COVID-19. The repertoire was sequenced with immunoSEQ multiplex PCR; TCRdb's copy has only in-frame clones and lacks some. The repertoire holds about 180,000 clones, about 83% seen once, with more than 7.5% in the top ten. Sequencing input: PBMCs or T cells enriched from blood (not recorded which). Receptors originate from a woman aged 30 to 39 who had recovered from COVID-19. Both conserved end residues are part of each CDR3. The D gene is left open where the match is weak. Clone size is shown for a subset of rows, as once, few, many or a class of expanded clone.

j_call d_call v_call clone_size cdr3_nt cdr3_aa
TRBJ2-5 TRBD2 TRBV5-4 once TGTGCCAGCAGCCCGCTAGCGGGAGGGCCAAAGACCCAGTACTTC CASSPLAGGPKTQYF
TRBJ2-7 NA TRBV11-2 NA TGTGCCAGCAGCTATTTAGTATCCTACGAGCAGTACTTC CASSYLVSYEQYF
TRBJ1-2 NA TRBV4-1 NA TGCGCCAGCAGCCAACAGGGCGCTAACTATGGCTACACCTTC CASSQQGANYGYTF
TRBJ2-1 TRBD2 TRBV5-4 few TGTGCCAGCAGACCACTAGCGGGAGGGCTCAATGAGCAGTTCTTC CASRPLAGGLNEQFF
TRBJ1-1 NA TRBV10-1 NA TGCGCCAGCAGTGAGTCGGAGGGACTGAACACTGAAGCTTTCTTT CASSESEGLNTEAFF
TRBJ2-1 NA TRBV2 NA TGTGCCAGCAGAAACATGAGGGCGGGAAGCTCCTACAATGAGCAGTTCTTC CASRNMRAGSSYNEQFF
TRBJ2-3 NA TRBV3-1/TRBV3-2 NA TGTGCCAGCAGCCAAGGTCCGGATACGCAGTATTTT CASSQGPDTQYF
TRBJ1-1 TRBD1 TRBV5-1 once TGCGCCAGCAGGTTTACCCCAGACAGGGGGAACACTGAAGCTTTCTTT CASRFTPDRGNTEAFF
TRBJ1-1 NA TRBV18 NA TGTGCCAGCTCACCAAGGCCAAGGGAGGACACTGAAGCTTTCTTT CASSPRPREDTEAFF
TRBJ2-1 TRBD2 TRBV13 NA TGTGCCAGCAGCTCCTCCGGACTAGCGGGGAGGTCCTACAATGAGCAGTTCTTC CASSSSGLAGRSYNEQFF
TRBJ1-3 NA TRBV5-5 NA TGTGCCAGCAGCTTGGTGTGGGGAGTATCTGGAAACACCATATATTTT CASSLVWGVSGNTIYF
TRBJ2-1 NA TRBV7-2 NA TGTGCCAGCAGCTCACTCTCCGCGTTGTCCTACAATGAGCAGTTCTTC CASSSLSALSYNEQFF
TRBJ2-1 NA TRBV19 few TGTGCCAGTAGCCCCCTTGAGCGTTCAAACAATGAGCAGTTCTTC CASSPLERSNNEQFF
TRBJ2-5 TRBD2 TRBV2 once TGTGCCAGCAGTGAGGTAGCGGGAGAGGAGACCCAGTACTTC CASSEVAGEETQYF
TRBJ2-7 NA TRBV6-5 NA TGTGCCAGCAGTTACTGGGTCAGGGGGGCCTACGAGCAGTACTTC CASSYWVRGAYEQYF
TRBJ1-2 NA TRBV5-1 NA TGCGCCAGCAGCTTCCCGAACTCGGACAGATCATCTGGCTACACCTTC CASSFPNSDRSSGYTF
TRBJ2-1 TRBD1 TRBV5-5 once TGTGCCAGCAGCTTAGGGACAGGGGAGCAATGGCTGGGTGAGCAGTTCTTC CASSLGTGEQWLGEQFF